These 28 T cell receptor beta chains were all obtained from the same sample, sequenced in a study of lymphopenia after photon versus proton radiotherapy. Assay used: immunoSEQ multiplex PCR; TCRdb lists only in-frame clones, some missing. Among around 24,000 clones listed, approximately 89% were seen once. Here the sequenced sample was peripheral blood, taken from a patient treated with photon-based radiotherapy. The receptors come from a man aged 30 to 45 with gastric cancer.

This clone was observed a few times. The chain employs TRBV6-1 and TRBJ1-1; 10 bases agree with TRBD1. This CDR3 has 14 amino acids. Trimming removed 7 bases from V and 1 base from J; junction bases left unmatched: 3. The V gene's germline CDR1 is MNHNS and CDR2 SASEGT. The CDR3 region has the DNA TGTGCCAGCATTTGGGACAGGGGGAACACTGAAGCTTTCTTT. This codes for CASIWDRGNTEAFF.

The V call is TRBV7-9, the J call TRBJ1-1; D gene unclear. This CDR3 contains 12 residues. The V gene lost 5 bases and the J gene lost 4 bases, with 8 bases spanning the gap. Germline assignment: CDR1 SEHNR and CDR2 FQNEAQ (reference sequence). The CDR3 region is CASSLTVTEAFF. As DNA, the CDR3 is TGTGCCAGCAGCCTGACGGTCACTGAAGCTTTCTTT.

The rearrangement uses TRBV15 and TRBJ1-6; a weak D match, TRBD1 (5 bases). The CDR3 is 17 amino acids. V shed 0 bases and J shed 3 bases, with 12 bases lying between them. Germline-derived CDR1 and CDR2 are LNHNV and YYDKDF (reference sequence). The DNA of the CDR3 is TGTGCCACCAGCAGAGATCTCGGACACAGCTATAATTCACCCCTCCACTTT. Residues: CATSRDLGHSYNSPLHF.

This chain joins TRBV7-9 and TRBJ2-7, with D unresolved. The CDR3 runs 15 residues. V was cut by 3 bases and J by 1 base, with 13 bases left in between. CDR1 and CDR2 from the germline V gene are SEHNR and FQNEAQ (reference sequence). The CDR3 region is CASSFSGIRSYEQYF. CDR3 sequence (DNA): TGTGCCAGCAGCTTCTCGGGTATTAGGTCCTACGAGCAGTACTTC.

J is TRBJ1-1 and V is TRBV18; D perhaps matches TRBD1 (6 bases). The length of the CDR3 is 14 residues. Trimming shortened V by 5 bases and J by 7 bases, and 17 bases separated the two germline ends. Per germline, CDR1 KGHSH and CDR2 LQKENI. The CDR3 region is CASSGGANVIEAFF. CDR3 sequence (DNA): TGTGCCAGCTCAGGGGGCGCCAACGTTATTGAAGCTTTCTTT.

The V gene is TRBV12-5, the J gene TRBJ2-1; D not resolved. This CDR3 spans 14 amino acids. CDR1 LGHNT and CDR2 FRNRAP come from the germline V gene. V was trimmed by 1 base and J by 9 bases, leaving 13 bases between them. The CDR3 nucleotides are TGTGCTAGTGGTTTGGAAGTCAGAGAAGGTGAGCAGTTCTTC. This sequence encodes CASGLEVREGEQFF.

This chain connects TRBV21-1 to TRBJ1-5. TRBV21-1 is assigned pseudogene status. The CDR3 consists of 18 residues. The CDR3 loop is CASSTLAVKSTYNQPQHF. The CDR3 nucleotides read TGTGCCAGCAGCACTCTGGCGGTAAAGTCGACATACAATCAGCCCCAGCATTTT.

This rearrangement joins TRBV6-1 to TRBJ2-2; perhaps TRBD1 as D (7 bases). Looked up from germline, CDR1 is MNHNS and CDR2 is SASEGT. V dropped 11 bases and J dropped 0 bases, with 16 bases sitting between them. This CDR3 contains 15 residues. The CDR3 coding sequence is TGTGCCGGGGCCAGGGGGGCCGCGAACACCGGGGAGCTGTTTTTT. It codes for CAGARGAANTGELFF.

This sequence joins TRBV6-6 and TRBJ2-2; TRBD1 agrees at 9 bases. V shed 6 bases, J shed 0 bases, and the junction held 5 bases outside the gene matches. This CDR3 is built from 16 residues. Germline CDR1 and CDR2: MNHNY and SVGAGI (reference sequence). The DNA for the CDR3 is TGTGCCAGCAGGCTACAGGGGGCTTCGAACACCGGGGAGCTGTTTTTT. It yields the protein CASRLQGASNTGELFF.

This clone was seen only a few times. This chain links TRBV9 with TRBJ1-2; maybe TRBD1 (5 bases). Germline-derived CDR1 and CDR2 are SGDLS and YYNGEE. Trimming left V 3 bases short and J 4 bases short, with 16 bases between. The CDR3 is 15 amino acids. CDR3 coding DNA: TGTGCCAGCAGCGATCCCTTCGGGGGGAGCTATGGCTACACCTTC. Protein product: CASSDPFGGSYGYTF.

The V gene is TRBV4-2, the J gene TRBJ1-2; D perhaps matches TRBD1 (5 bases). The V gene lost 4 bases and the J gene lost 5 bases, with 20 bases spanning the gap. The CDR3 has 16 amino acids. The V gene's germline CDR1 is LGHNA and CDR2 YNFKEQ. CDR3 DNA sequence: TGTGCCAGCAGCCCGCCCACGGGGGTTTTGGGATATGGCTACACCTTC. Encoded protein: CASSPPTGVLGYGYTF.

The gene calls are TRBV19 and TRBJ2-1; maybe TRBD2 (6 bases). Germline V lookup: CDR1 LNHDA, CDR2 SQIVND (reference sequence). V shed 2 bases and J shed 8 bases, with 16 bases lying between them. CDR3 size: 15 residues. In DNA, the CDR3 is TGTGCCAGTAGTATACGGGGGACTGTAAACCATGAGCAGTTCTTC. Protein sequence: CASSIRGTVNHEQFF.

The chain uses TRBV5-1 and TRBJ2-7; maybe TRBD1 (5 bases). V shed 6 bases and J shed 3 bases, with 13 bases lying between them. The germline V gene has CDR1 SGHRS and CDR2 YFSETQ. The CDR3 loop spans 13 amino acids. CDR3 sequence reads: CASTPTESYEQYF. The CDR3 DNA is TGCGCCAGCACCCCGACAGAAAGCTACGAGCAGTACTTC.

This chain joins TRBV27 and TRBJ1-6; D ambiguous. CDR1 and CDR2 (germline): MNHEY, SMNVEV (reference sequence). V dropped 7 bases and J dropped 7 bases, with 14 bases sitting between them. This CDR3 contains 14 residues. CDR3 sequence: CASKPRGTNSPLHF. CDR3 nucleotide sequence: TGTGCCAGCAAACCACGGGGAACAAATTCACCCCTCCACTTT.

The rearrangement uses TRBV28 and TRBJ2-7; D might be TRBD1 or TRBD2, each matching 5 bases. V gave up 3 bases and J gave up 4 bases, with 19 bases separating them. The CDR3 covers 16 residues. CDR1 is MDHEN, CDR2 SYDVKM, per germline. CDR3 bases: TGTGCCAGCAGTTTGTCCGGGACCAACACAAGATACGAGCAGTACTTC. Residues: CASSLSGTNTRYEQYF.

The rearrangement uses TRBV7-9 and TRBJ2-5; TRBD1 matches 7 bases. This CDR3 has 13 residues. The germline V gene encodes CDR1 SEHNR and CDR2 FQNEAQ (reference sequence). The ends lost 5 bases at V and 4 bases at J; junction bases unmatched: 4. The CDR3 DNA reads TGTGCCAGCAGCCGAGACAGGGTAGAGACCCAGTACTTC. Translated: CASSRDRVETQYF. The full variable domain, rest sourced from reference TRBV7-9 and TRBJ2-5, is DTGVSQNPRHKITKRGQNVTFRCDPISEHNRLYWYRQTLGQGPEFLTYFQNEAQLEKSRLLSDRFSAERPKGSFSTLEIQRTEQGDSAMYLCASSRDRVETQYFGPGTRLLVL.

As to this clone: Different DNA sequences within this sample yield the same CDR3. The CDR3 DNA follows: TGTGCCAGCATCGGACAGGCTTCCTACGAGCAGTACTTC. This gives the protein CASIGQASYEQYF. The chain is built from TRBV6-1 and TRBJ2-7, with 7 bases that match TRBD1. V gave up 7 bases and J gave up 1 base; unmatched junction bases: 4. Per germline, CDR1 MNHNS and CDR2 SASEGT. The CDR3 runs to 13 residues.

V and J are TRBV7-2 and TRBJ1-5; D unresolved. V was shortened by 1 base and J by 5 bases, with 6 bases between the two germline ends. Germline V gives CDR1 SGHTA, CDR2 FQGNSA. The length of the CDR3 is 13 residues. The CDR3: CASSLGEDQPQHF. The CDR3 nucleotides are TGTGCCAGCAGCTTAGGGGAGGATCAGCCCCAGCATTTT. The full variable domain, rest sourced from reference TRBV7-2 and TRBJ1-5, is GAGVSQSPSNKVTEKGKDVELRCDPISGHTALYWYRQSLGQGLEFLIYFQGNSAPDKSGLPSDRFSAERTGGSVSTLTIQRTQQEDSAVYLCASSLGEDQPQHFGDGTRLSIL.

The CDR3 DNA reads TGTGCCAGCTTCCGGGACACAACCTACGAGCAGTACTTC. Residues: CASFRDTTYEQYF. The chain links TRBV6-1 to TRBJ2-7, with D maybe TRBD1 (6 bases). The germline V and J ends were trimmed by 8 bases and 2 bases, with 13 bases remaining between them. The CDR3 length is 13 residues. Germline CDR1 reads MNHNS; CDR2 reads SASEGT.

The gene calls are TRBV19 and TRBJ1-4; D unclear. The CDR3 loop spans 13 amino acids. V lost 2 bases, J lost 4 bases, and 5 bases lay in between. Germline values: CDR1 LNHDA, CDR2 SQIVND (reference sequence). The CDR3 reads CASSITINEKLFF. For the CDR3, the DNA is TGTGCCAGTAGTATAACGATTAATGAAAAACTGTTTTTT.

The chain carries TRBV19 and TRBJ1-1, with TRBD1 identical over 8 bases. Trimming cost V 6 bases and J 5 bases; bases outside gene matches: 5. This CDR3 is built from 13 residues. CDR1 LNHDA and CDR2 SQIVND come from the germline V gene (reference sequence). The CDR3 coding sequence is TGTGCCAGTAGGGACAGGGTCGGAACTGAAGCTTTCTTT. Protein: CASRDRVGTEAFF.

The CDR3 region has the DNA TGTGCCAGCTCCGCACAGTATGGCTACACCTTC. It codes for CASSAQYGYTF. This chain connects TRBV18 to TRBJ1-2; D is uncertain. The germline V gene has CDR1 KGHSH and CDR2 LQKENI. The CDR3 has 11 residues. V lost 6 bases and J 5 bases, leaving 7 bases between the germline ends.

This chain connects TRBV25-1 to TRBJ2-4, with 7 positions matching TRBD2. Germline CDR1 and CDR2: MGHDK and SYGVNS. This CDR3 is 15 amino acids long. J gave up 9 bases and V 2 bases, and 10 bases lay outside the gene matches. For the CDR3, the DNA is TGTGCCAGCAGTGAAGTAGGGGACGGGAGGCCCATTCAGTACTTC. Amino acid sequence: CASSEVGDGRPIQYF.

The chain couples TRBV10-1 to TRBJ1-1, with D possibly TRBD1 on 6 matching bases. The CDR3 extends over 13 amino acids. The V gene lost 3 bases and the J gene lost 8 bases, with 13 bases spanning the gap. The V gene's germline CDR1 is WNHNN and CDR2 SYGVQD (reference sequence). The CDR3 region has the DNA TGCGCCAGCAGTGATGGGGGGGCCGAGGAAGCTTTCTTT. Translating gives CASSDGGAEEAFF.

This clone has only one observation. The V gene is TRBV9, the J gene TRBJ1-5; no firm D call. The CDR3 loop spans 13 amino acids. Trimming took off 0 bases at V and 5 bases at J, with 6 bases between the two ends. CDR1 is SGDLS, CDR2 YYNGEE, per germline. The CDR3 region is CASSVGPYQPQHF. Here the CDR3 DNA reads TGTGCCAGCAGCGTAGGGCCCTATCAGCCCCAGCATTTT.

The rearrangement uses TRBV28 and TRBJ2-3, with 7 bases identical to TRBD1. CDR1 and CDR2 (germline): MDHEN, SYDVKM. There are 14 residues in the CDR3. The junction had 6 bases not matched to a gene; V was cut back by 5 bases and J by 4 bases. DNA of the CDR3: TGTGCCAGCAGTCTAAACAGGGGCCCAGATACGCAGTATTTT. Translating it yields CASSLNRGPDTQYF.

This chain connects TRBV19 to TRBJ1-3; TRBD1 might be the D (5 bases). V lost 3 bases, J lost 2 bases, and 14 bases lay in between. CDR1 is LNHDA and CDR2 is SQIVND in the germline V gene (reference sequence). The CDR3 runs 16 residues. CDR3 bases: TGTGCCAGTAGTATCAAGGGGATGCTAACTGGAAACACCATATATTTT. Translating it yields CASSIKGMLTGNTIYF.

This chain's CDR3 is CASSSWSGNQPQHF. DNA for the CDR3: TGTGCCAGCAGCTCATGGTCGGGCAATCAGCCCCAGCATTTT. This sequence joins TRBV9 and TRBJ1-5; no clear D gene. The CDR3 spans 14 residues. Trimming took 4 bases from V and 2 from J, leaving 10 bases between them. CDR1 and CDR2 (germline): SGDLS, YYNGEE.